This is a list of T cell receptor beta chains from one sample in a study of T cells in Graves' hyperthyroidism and ophthalmopathy. MiXCR, applied by TCRdb to the multiplex PCR reads, yields one record per CDR3 protein. The sample carries more than 550,000 distinct CDR3 sequences, roughly 20% recorded once. Sample: blood. These receptor sequences come from a woman in her 50s with Graves' hyperthyroidism that later progressed to Graves' ophthalmopathy. The CDR3 runs from the conserved cysteine through the conserved F or W. A D gene is named only where the DNA matches it firmly. Size tells how often a clone was seen (once, few, many) or the class of an expanded clone, and some rows leave it out.

12 few NA TRBJ1-5 TRBV7-9 CASSYQEKPQHF TGTGCCAGCAGCTATCAGGAAAAGCCCCAGCATTTT
14 NA NA TRBJ1-5 TRBV7-8 CASSLETDNQPQHF TGTGCCAGCAGCTTGGAGACAGACAATCAGCCCCAGCATTTT
16 many TRBD1 TRBJ1-4 TRBV7-9 CASSLASTGPVEKLFF TGTGCCAGCAGCTTGGCTTCGACAGGGCCAGTTGAAAAACTGTTTTTT
15 NA TRBD1 TRBJ1-2 TRBV7-9 CASSFGDRVNYGYTF TGTGCCAGCAGCTTTGGAGACAGGGTTAACTATGGCTACACCTTC
16 many TRBD1 TRBJ2-2 TRBV11-3 CASSFGQGANTGELFF TGTGCCAGCAGCTTTGGACAGGGTGCGAACACCGGGGAGCTGTTTTTT
18 many TRBD2 TRBJ2-1 TRBV11-2 CASSLGRTAGGLYNEQFF TGTGCCAGCAGCTTAGGAAGGACGGCGGGGGGCCTGTACAATGAGCAGTTCTTC
15 many TRBD1 TRBJ2-1 TRBV2 CASSGRDRVYNEQFF TGTGCCAGCAGTGGTCGGGACAGGGTTTACAATGAGCAGTTCTTC
15 NA TRBD2 TRBJ2-3 TRBV5-1 CASSSTSAPTDTQYF TGCGCCAGCAGCTCTACTAGCGCACCCACAGATACGCAGTATTTT
13 NA TRBD1 TRBJ1-2 TRBV27 CASRDRVVHGYTF TGTGCCAGCAGGGACAGGGTGGTTCATGGCTACACCTTC
16 NA TRBD1 TRBJ1-5 TRBV20-1 CSAGKTGGGSNQPQHF TGCAGTGCTGGGAAGACAGGGGGTGGGAGCAATCAGCCCCAGCATTTT
16 NA NA TRBJ1-5 TRBV4-2 CASSQAIDGSNQPQHF TGTGCCAGCAGCCAAGCCATAGACGGCAGCAATCAGCCCCAGCATTTT
18 few NA TRBJ2-6 TRBV6-2/TRBV6-3 CASSHGGGRFSGANVLTF TGTGCCAGCAGCCACGGGGGCGGGAGATTCTCTGGGGCCAACGTCCTGACTTTC
17 NA NA TRBJ1-6 TRBV5-1 CASSFNPAGTENSPLHF TGCGCCAGCAGCTTTAATCCCGCCGGGACGGAGAATTCACCCCTCCACTTT
14 few NA TRBJ1-3 TRBV5-1 CASSSERAGNTIYF TGCGCCAGCAGCTCCGAAAGAGCTGGAAACACCATATATTTT
15 NA NA TRBJ1-4 TRBV7-6 CASSLGPDGGEKLFF TGTGCCAGCAGCTTAGGCCCGGATGGGGGTGAAAAACTGTTTTTT
16 NA TRBD2 TRBJ2-3 TRBV7-2 CASSWGLAGEADTQYF TGTGCCAGCAGCTGGGGACTAGCGGGGGAAGCAGATACGCAGTATTTT
12 once NA TRBJ2-1 TRBV24-1 CATSDLGYEQFF TGTGCCACCAGTGATTTAGGTTATGAGCAGTTCTTC
13 NA TRBD1 TRBJ2-4 TRBV19 CASRGTGFDIQYF TGTGCCAGTAGGGGGACAGGCTTCGACATTCAGTACTTC
18 NA TRBD2 TRBJ2-2 TRBV6-1 CASTERLAGGPFTGELFF TGTGCCAGCACCGAACGACTAGCGGGGGGGCCTTTCACCGGGGAGCTGTTTTTT
14 few TRBD2 TRBJ2-7 TRBV7-9 CASTPGGSGSEQYF TGTGCCAGCACCCCGGGAGGATCCGGGTCCGAGCAGTACTTC
14 NA NA TRBJ2-1 TRBV6-1 CASTREVTYNEQFF TGTGCCAGCACAAGGGAAGTTACCTACAATGAGCAGTTCTTC
22 NA TRBD2 TRBJ2-1 TRBV5-1 CASSKGLAGEGWLKTLSDEQFF TGCGCCAGCAGTAAGGGACTAGCGGGGGAGGGGTGGCTAAAGACGCTGTCCGATGAGCAGTTCTTC
15 few TRBD1 TRBJ1-5 TRBV6-1 CASRAGQGSNQPQHF TGTGCCAGCAGGGCTGGACAGGGGAGCAATCAGCCCCAGCATTTT
15 NA NA TRBJ1-2 TRBV20-1 CSATLRDTRKDGYTF TGCAGTGCTACCCTACGGGACACTCGGAAGGATGGCTACACCTTC
14 NA NA TRBJ1-2 TRBV10-3 CAISEADLNYGYTF TGTGCCATCAGTGAAGCGGATCTTAACTATGGCTACACCTTC
17 NA TRBD2 TRBJ2-1 TRBV3-1 CASSQVLAGGPYNEQFF TGTGCCAGCAGCCAAGTACTAGCGGGGGGGCCTTACAATGAGCAGTTCTTC
13 NA NA TRBJ2-2 TRBV20-1 CSAAVPGTGELFF TGCAGTGCGGCCGTGCCGGGAACCGGGGAGCTGTTTTTT
15 many NA TRBJ1-2 TRBV27 CASRAPGDKGFGYTF TGTGCCAGCAGGGCTCCGGGAGACAAGGGGTTTGGCTACACCTTC
19 NA TRBD2 TRBJ2-1 TRBV7-2 CASSLGSAGGFLAYNEQFF TGTGCCAGCAGCTTAGGATCAGCGGGGGGATTTCTAGCCTACAATGAGCAGTTCTTC
17 few NA TRBJ2-5 TRBV7-8 CASSSQIGTEYQETQYF TGTGCCAGCAGCTCCCAGATTGGGACCGAGTACCAAGAGACCCAGTACTTC
14 few NA TRBJ1-4 TRBV3-1 CASSQVSHNEKLFF TGTGCCAGCAGCCAAGTAAGCCACAATGAAAAACTGTTTTTT
15 NA NA TRBJ2-2 TRBV3-1 CASSQGPANTGGLFF TGTGCCAGCAGCCAAGGTCCGGCGAACACCGGGGGGCTGTTTTTT
14 few NA TRBJ2-1 TRBV12-3/TRBV12-4 CASTVSSRSNEQFF TGTGCCAGCACCGTTTCGTCTAGATCGAATGAGCAGTTCTTC
15 NA NA TRBJ1-1 TRBV5-8 CASSNLDSPNTEAFF TGTGCCAGCAGCAATTTGGACTCACCGAACACTGAAGCTTTCTTT
16 few TRBD1 TRBJ2-2 TRBV7-9 CASSLTGGIATGELFF TGTGCCAGCAGTCTAACAGGGGGTATTGCCACCGGGGAGCTGTTTTTT
14 NA NA TRBJ2-7 TRBV14 CASSQGTDYYEQYF TGTGCCAGCAGCCAAGGGACAGACTACTACGAGCAGTACTTC